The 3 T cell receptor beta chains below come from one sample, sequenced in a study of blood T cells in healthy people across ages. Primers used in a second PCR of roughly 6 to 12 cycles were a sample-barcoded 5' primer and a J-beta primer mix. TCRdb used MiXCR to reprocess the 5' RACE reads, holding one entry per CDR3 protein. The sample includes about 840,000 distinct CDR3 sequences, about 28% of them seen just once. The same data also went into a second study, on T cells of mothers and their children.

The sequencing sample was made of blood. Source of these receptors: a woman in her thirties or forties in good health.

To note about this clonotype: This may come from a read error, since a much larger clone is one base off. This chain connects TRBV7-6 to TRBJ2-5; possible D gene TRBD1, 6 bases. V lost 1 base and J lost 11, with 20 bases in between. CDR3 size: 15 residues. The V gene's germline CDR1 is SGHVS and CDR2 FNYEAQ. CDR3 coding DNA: TGTGCCAGCAGCTTAGAAGCAGGGGCCCTGGGGGAGCAGTACTTC. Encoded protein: CASSLEAGALGEQYF. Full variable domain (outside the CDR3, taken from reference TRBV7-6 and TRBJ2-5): GAGVSQSPRYKVTKRGQDVALRCDPISGHVSLYWYRQALGQGPEFLTYFNYEAQQDKSGLPNDRFSAERPEGSISTLTIQRTEQRDSAMYRCASSLEAGALGEQYFGPGTRLLVL.

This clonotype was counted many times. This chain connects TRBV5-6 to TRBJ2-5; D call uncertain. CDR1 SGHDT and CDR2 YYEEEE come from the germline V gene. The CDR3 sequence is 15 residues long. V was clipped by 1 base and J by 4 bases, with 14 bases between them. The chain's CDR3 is CASSLRMLGGETQYF. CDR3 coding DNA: TGTGCCAGCAGCTTGAGGATGCTGGGCGGAGAGACCCAGTACTTC.

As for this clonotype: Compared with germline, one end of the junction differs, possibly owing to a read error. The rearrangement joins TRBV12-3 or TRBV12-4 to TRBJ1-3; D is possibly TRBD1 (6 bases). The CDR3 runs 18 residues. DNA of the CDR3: TGTGCCAGCACCAACCGGGAACTCCAGGGGCACTCTGGAAACACCACATATTTT. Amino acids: CASTNRELQGHSGNTTYF.